The T cell receptor beta chain described here comes from a study of blood T cell repertoires in COVID-19. The method was immunoSEQ multiplex PCR; TCRdb's version includes in-frame clones alone and lacks a portion of them. Here the sample spans about 250,000 clones, 70% to 75% being singletons. Sequencing was carried out using peripheral blood. The receptor was isolated from a woman older than 75 with acute or convalescent COVID-19.

The CDR3: CASSLRGGTGPSNEKLFF. The CDR3 DNA reads as TGTGCCAGCAGCCTTAGGGGAGGGACAGGGCCGTCTAATGAAAAACTGTTTTTT. The chain employs TRBV14 and TRBJ1-4, with 9 nucleotides matching TRBD1. After removal of 4 bases from V and 3 bases from J, the junction contained 12 bases not matched to a gene. The length of the CDR3 is 18 residues. The germline V gene has CDR1 SGHDN and CDR2 FVKESK. Supplemented by reference TRBV14 and TRBJ1-4, the full variable domain reads EAGVTQFPSHSVIEKGQTVTLRCDPISGHDNLYWYRRVMGKEIKFLLHFVKESKQDESGMPNNRFLAERTGGTYSTLKVQPAELEDSGVYFCASSLRGGTGPSNEKLFFGSGTQLSVL.